These T cell receptor beta chains were read from a single sample in a study of blood T cell repertoires in COVID-19. The data were produced by immunoSEQ multiplex PCR, yet TCRdb's version contains in-frame clones alone and is incomplete. The sample holds about 90,000 clones, less than 85% seen once. Sequenced input: peripheral blood. All receptors derive from a man between 65 and 85 years old with acute or convalescent COVID-19. Both conserved end residues are part of each CDR3. D genes are given only for firm matches. Clone size is stated in some rows and not others, as once, few, many or a class when expanded.

CDR3aa	CDR3nt	v_gene	j_gene	d_gene	abundance
CASSYRGETRTLYGYTF	TGTGCCAGCAGTTACCGGGGTGAAACTCGAACTCTTTATGGCTACACCTTC	TRBV6-7	TRBJ1-2	.	once
CSALGQVATNEKLFF	TGCAGCGCCCTGGGACAGGTCGCAACTAATGAAAAACTGTTTTTT	TRBV29-1	TRBJ1-4	TRBD1	.
CASSARILNSNQPQHF	TGTGCCAGCAGTGCGCGGATCCTAAATAGCAATCAGCCCCAGCATTTT	TRBV6-1	TRBJ1-5	.	.
CASSFHATGGYGYTF	TGTGCCAGCAGTTTCCACGCTACAGGGGGCTATGGCTACACCTTC	TRBV6-5	TRBJ1-2	TRBD1	.
CASRTGRYGYTF	TGTGCCAGCAGGACAGGGCGGTATGGCTACACCTTC	TRBV6-5	TRBJ1-2	TRBD1	.
CASSEAESPQHF	TGTGCCAGCAGTGAAGCTGAGAGTCCCCAGCATTTT	TRBV6-1	TRBJ1-5	.	.
CSGGEVVAGELFF	TGCAGCGGAGGGGAGGTAGTGGCCGGGGAGCTGTTTTTT	TRBV29-1	TRBJ2-2	.	few
CASFRDIGEMNTEAFF	TGTGCCAGCTTCCGAGACATTGGCGAGATGAACACTGAAGCTTTCTTT	TRBV5-4	TRBJ1-1	.	.
CASSLRGGAAGQETQYF	TGTGCCAGCAGCTTGCGAGGCGGAGCGGCAGGACAAGAGACCCAGTACTTC	TRBV5-6	TRBJ2-5	.	once
CASSLFKGGAGYEQFF	TGTGCCAGCAGTTTATTCAAGGGGGGGGCTGGGTATGAGCAGTTCTTC	TRBV28	TRBJ2-1	.	.
CASSEGGGANTGELFF	TGTGCCAGCAGTGAAGGCGGGGGGGCGAACACCGGGGAGCTGTTTTTT	TRBV2	TRBJ2-2	TRBD2	.
CSVVGGPTTEAFF	TGCAGCGTTGTCGGGGGGCCCACTACTGAAGCTTTCTTT	TRBV29-1	TRBJ1-1	.	.
CASSRGLPNTEAFF	TGTGCCAGCAGTAGGGGACTTCCGAACACTGAAGCTTTCTTT	TRBV28	TRBJ1-1	.	.
CASRRTEYGYTF	TGTGCCAGCAGACGGACAGAGTATGGCTACACCTTC	TRBV5-8	TRBJ1-2	.	.
CASSLEWQGEPNEKLFF	TGTGCCAGCAGCTTGGAATGGCAGGGGGAACCTAATGAAAAACTGTTTTTT	TRBV5-6	TRBJ1-4	TRBD1	.
CASSRDRGNTEAFF	TGTGCCAGCAGCCGGGACAGGGGGAACACTGAAGCTTTCTTT	TRBV6-6	TRBJ1-1	TRBD1	.
CASRESTSTGELFF	TGTGCCAGCAGGGAGTCGACGAGCACCGGGGAGCTGTTTTTT	TRBV27	TRBJ2-2	.	.
CASRKGGRSTDTQYF	TGTGCCAGCAGAAAAGGAGGTAGAAGCACAGATACGCAGTATTTT	TRBV7-2	TRBJ2-3	.	.
CASSLGDRYNEQFF	TGTGCCAGCAGCTTAGGGGACAGATACAATGAGCAGTTCTTC	TRBV7-2	TRBJ2-1	TRBD1	.
CASTPTGSSYEQYF	TGTGCCAGCACCCCGACAGGGAGCTCCTACGAGCAGTACTTC	TRBV7-2	TRBJ2-7	TRBD1	once
CASSLTRDTRETQYF	TGTGCCAGCAGCCTTACGAGAGACACCCGAGAGACCCAGTACTTC	TRBV7-2	TRBJ2-5	.	few
CASSVGNNEQFF	TGTGCCAGCAGCGTCGGGAACAATGAGCAGTTCTTC	TRBV9	TRBJ2-1	.	.
CASSYSLGAEAFF	TGTGCCAGCAGTTACTCCTTAGGGGCTGAAGCTTTCTTT	TRBV6-5	TRBJ1-1	.	.
CASITPYGYTF	TGTGCCAGCATAACACCCTATGGCTACACCTTC	TRBV28	TRBJ1-2	.	.
CASSEDRGRPEAFF	TGCGCCAGCAGTGAGGACAGGGGTCGGCCTGAAGCTTTCTTT	TRBV10-1	TRBJ1-1	TRBD1	many
CASSLAPGTGIYQPQHF	TGTGCCAGCAGCTTGGCCCCGGGGACAGGGATTTATCAGCCCCAGCATTTT	TRBV5-8	TRBJ1-5	TRBD1	.
CASSTGTGDPDTQYF	TGCGCCAGCAGCACCGGGACAGGGGATCCAGATACGCAGTATTTT	TRBV5-1	TRBJ2-3	TRBD1	.
CASSLDRVTGELFF	TGCGCCAGCAGCTTGGACAGGGTAACCGGGGAGCTGTTTTTT	TRBV5-1	TRBJ2-2	.	.
CASSLQGSEAFF	TGTGCCAGCAGCCTACAGGGATCGGAAGCTTTCTTT	TRBV6-6	TRBJ1-1	.	.
CASSRGTGATNEKLFF	TGTGCCAGCAGCCGGGGGACGGGAGCAACTAATGAAAAACTGTTTTTT	TRBV7-8	TRBJ1-4	.	.
CASGLVIQGATGANVLTF	TGTGCTAGTGGTTTGGTGATACAGGGCGCAACTGGGGCCAACGTCCTGACTTTC	TRBV12-5	TRBJ2-6	.	.
CASSTDREGDQETQYF	TGTGCCAGTAGTACGGACAGGGAAGGGGACCAAGAGACCCAGTACTTC	TRBV19	TRBJ2-5	TRBD1	.
CASSTRDSGYTF	TGTGCCAGTAGTACCAGGGATTCGGGCTACACCTTC	TRBV19	TRBJ1-2	.	.
CASSRGTYEQYF	TGTGCCAGCAGCCGAGGGACCTACGAGCAGTACTTC	TRBV5-6	TRBJ2-7	.	.
CASSYLAMSTDTQYF	TGTGCCAGCAGTTACCTAGCGATGAGCACAGATACGCAGTATTTT	TRBV6-5	TRBJ2-3	.	few
CASSILVGNQPQHF	TGTGCCAGTAGTATCCTTGTTGGCAATCAGCCCCAGCATTTT	TRBV19	TRBJ1-5	.	once
CATGLYNTGELFF	TGTGCCACTGGACTATACAACACCGGGGAGCTGTTTTTT	TRBV18	TRBJ2-2	.	.
CASSPLTVGGNIQYF	TGTGCCAGCTCACCCCTGACAGTGGGGGGGAACATTCAGTACTTC	TRBV18	TRBJ2-4	TRBD2	.
CASRFQENTEAFF	TGCGCCAGCAGATTCCAGGAGAACACTGAAGCTTTCTTT	TRBV10-2	TRBJ1-1	.	.
CASSRKAGGFSDTQYF	TGTGCCAGCAGTCGGAAAGCGGGAGGGTTTTCAGATACGCAGTATTTT	TRBV27	TRBJ2-3	TRBD2	.
CASSSGGGTWREGTDTQYF	TGTGCCAGCAGTTCAGGAGGGGGCACTTGGCGGGAGGGAACAGATACGCAGTATTTT	TRBV28	TRBJ2-3	TRBD2	.
CASSLSTSGAYNEQFF	TGTGCCAGCAGTTTATCAACCAGCGGAGCTTACAATGAGCAGTTCTTC	TRBV27	TRBJ2-1	.	.
CASSLVEGHEQYF	TGTGCCAGCAGTTTAGTCGAGGGCCACGAGCAGTACTTC	TRBV12-3/TRBV12-4	TRBJ2-7	.	.
CASSPLTGTGGEETQYF	TGTGCCAGCAGTCCCTTAACTGGGACAGGGGGCGAAGAGACCCAGTACTTC	TRBV28	TRBJ2-5	TRBD1	.
CASSLGWGQGVTYEQYF	TGTGCCAGCAGTTTAGGATGGGGACAGGGGGTAACCTACGAGCAGTACTTC	TRBV27	TRBJ2-7	TRBD1	few